This TCR beta chain is drawn from a study of T-cell memory formation after mild COVID-19. At the level of the study: Clusters of TCRs were largely donor specific. Study findings and constraints: Clones that contracted from day 15 to 85 were balanced CD4/CD8, while later expanders leaned CD4+.

Germline V CDR1 and CDR2: DFQATT, SNEGSKA (reference sequence). This CDR3 has 14 amino acids. The V and J ends lost 5 bases and 7 bases respectively, with 18 bases between them. After 5'RACE with constant-segment primers, TCR alpha and TCR beta cDNA libraries carrying sample barcodes and UMIs were obtained. TCRdb passed the 5' RACE reads through MiXCR, listing each CDR3 protein once. The sample holds 250,000 to 300,000 distinct CDR3 sequences; roughly 15% are singletons and the top ten take 23%. In regard to this clonotype: Its antigen is undetermined.

This clonotype was obtained from a man between 18 and 35 years old who had mild COVID-19 (a few samples of this study predate the infection). Cell type and time point are not known. The chain links TRBV20-1 to TRBJ1-5, with a possible D match to TRBD1 (5 bases). Sample: PBMCs or a T cell subset sorted from them (not recorded which). CDR3 sequence: CSAETLQGLQPQHF. Here the CDR3 DNA reads TGCAGTGCTGAAACCCTCCAGGGTCTCCAGCCCCAGCATTTT.